The 6 T cell receptor beta chains below all came from one sample that was sequenced in a study of beta chain features in type 1 diabetes. Reverse transcribing all isolated RNA meant expressed TCRB transcripts were sequenced. Only in-frame clones appear in the TCRdb table, and some are missing; sequencing was by immunoSEQ multiplex PCR. The sample has a few hundred thousand clones; roughly a tenth are singletons. The antigens of these receptors remain unknown. Overall study findings and caveats: Researchers report that Type 1 diabetes patients had moderately but significantly shorter TCRB CDR3s across all four CD4+ subsets.

The material sequenced was naive CD4+ T cells from blood. The receptor source for this set is a man younger than 45 with type 1 diabetes.

The chain combines TRBV12-2 with TRBJ2-5; TRBD1 is the table's D call and was not checked against the DNA. TRBV12-2 is listed as a pseudogene. CDR3 length equals 14 residues. The CDR3 bases are TGTGCAAGTCGCACCCATACAGGGGAAGAGACCCAGTACTTC. This codes for CASRTHTGEETQYF.

The sample holds a few counts of this clone. The chain has TRBV5-1 and TRBJ1-1; unclear D gene. CDR1 is SGHRS and CDR2 is YFSETQ in the germline V gene. The CDR3 is 13 amino acids. Trimming shortened V by 6 bases and J by 0 bases, and 9 bases separated the two germline ends. DNA for the CDR3: TGCGCCAGCATGTATCGGGTGAACACTGAAGCTTTCTTT. This sequence encodes CASMYRVNTEAFF.

This clone appeared a few times. The chain recombines TRBV7-3 with TRBJ2-1; tentatively, D is TRBD2 (6 bases). The CDR3 is 15 residues long. Germline loops: CDR1 SGHTA, CDR2 FQGTGA. Trimming shortened V by 5 bases and J by 4 bases, and 15 bases separated the two germline ends. The CDR3 DNA reads as TGTGCCAGCAGCCCCGTAGCGGTGGTTTACAATGAGCAGTTCTTC. Translation gives CASSPVAVVYNEQFF.

The chain combines TRBV5-4 with TRBJ2-5, with 9 nucleotides matching TRBD1. J gave up 1 base and V 5 bases, and 6 bases lay outside the gene matches. The germline V gene encodes CDR1 SGHNT and CDR2 YYREEE (reference sequence). CDR3 length: 15 amino acids. CDR3 amino acids: CASSAPGQGQETQYF. The CDR3 DNA follows: TGTGCCAGCAGTGCTCCGGGACAGGGCCAAGAGACCCAGTACTTC.

CDR3 protein: CASSLAPGDLAGELFF. The CDR3, as DNA: TGCGCCAGCAGCTTGGCCCCTGGAGATTTGGCCGGGGAGCTGTTTTTT. The chain recombines TRBV5-1 with TRBJ2-2; no reliable D call. The CDR3 is 16 amino acids. Germline V CDR1 and CDR2: SGHRS, YFSETQ. The V and J ends lost 0 bases and 6 bases respectively, with 15 bases between them.

This clone was found a few times. The gene calls are TRBV5-1 and TRBJ2-5; D unclear. The V end lost 1 base, the J end lost 5 bases, and 3 bases lay between the germline ends. Looked up from germline, CDR1 is SGHRS and CDR2 is YFSETQ. The CDR3 length is 11 residues. The CDR3 bases are TGCGCCAGCAGCTTGTATGAGACCCAGTACTTC. This gives the protein CASSLYETQYF. The entire variable domain, with the rest obtained from reference TRBV5-1 and TRBJ2-5, is as follows: KAGVTQTPRYLIKTRGQQVTLSCSPISGHRSVSWYQQTPGQGLQFLFEYFSETQRNKGNFPGRFSGRQFSNSRSEMNVSTLELGDSALYLCASSLYETQYFGPGTRLLVL.